This T cell receptor (beta chain) was sequenced for a study of blood T cell repertoires in COVID-19. Whole-study context: T cells, B-cell-depleted T cells, or PBMCs supplied cDNA or gDNA.

V was clipped by 0 bases and J by 4 bases, with 6 bases between them. Germline-derived CDR1 and CDR2 are MNHEY and SVGAGI. The CDR3 totals 14 residues. Sequencing used immunoSEQ multiplex PCR; TCRdb keeps in-frame clones, though not all of them. The table has about 81,000 clones, roughly 86% seen once; the top ten hold 10%. The chain employs TRBV6-5 and TRBJ2-2, with D uncertain. This receptor was identified in a man aged 60-69 years with acute or convalescent COVID-19. Sequences were obtained from peripheral blood. The CDR3 region is CASSYSAGTGELFF. The CDR3 DNA is TGTGCCAGCAGTTACTCGGCTGGCACCGGGGAGCTGTTTTTT.